A single sample gave rise to the 31 T cell receptor beta chains below, sequenced in a study of cytotoxic CD8 clonotypes in ibrutinib-treated CLL. Assay: immunoSEQ multiplex PCR; the TCRdb copy retains only in-frame clones and omits some. The profile shows 250,000 to 350,000 clones, 65% to 85% of them singletons. The specimen comprised PBMCs, sampled at disease progression, from a patient treated with ibrutinib. These receptors were obtained from a human donor with chronic lymphocytic leukemia.

The V and J genes are TRBV7-2 and TRBJ2-7, with a weak D call TRBD2 (6 bases). Looked up from germline, CDR1 is SGHTA and CDR2 is FQGNSA. The CDR3 contains 15 residues. Between the trimmed V and J ends, which lost 5 bases and 5 bases, there was a span of 19 bases. CDR3 residues: CASSPRLVTIHEQYF. CDR3 coding DNA: TGTGCCAGCAGCCCACGACTAGTGACAATCCACGAGCAGTACTTC.

The chain has TRBV6-1 and TRBJ2-5; the D gene could be TRBD1 or TRBD2 (6 bases each). V was cut by 10 bases and J by 7 bases, with 16 bases left in between. CDR1 is MNHNS, CDR2 SASEGT, per germline. CDR3 length: 12 amino acids. CDR3 loop: CATEGGRRTQYF. CDR3 nucleotides: TGTGCCACCGAAGGGGGGAGGAGGACCCAGTACTTC.

This clone was observed once. The chain uses TRBV4-1 and TRBJ2-1; no clear D gene. The CDR3 contains 11 residues. Germline-derived CDR1 and CDR2 are MGHRA and YSYEKL. V lost 0 bases to trimming and J lost 10 bases, with 4 bases between them. CDR3 bases: TGCGCCAGCAGCCAAGAGGACGAGCAGTTCTTC. It specifies CASSQEDEQFF.

The chain couples TRBV13 to TRBJ2-1, with 14 bases that match TRBD2. Germline CDR1 PRHDT, CDR2 FYEKMQ (reference sequence). Losses at the gene ends were 6 bases for V and 8 bases for J; bases not matched to a gene: 3. The CDR3 sequence is 14 residues long. CDR3 in amino acids: CASSGTSGGDEQFF. The CDR3 region has the DNA TGTGCCAGCAGTGGGACTAGCGGGGGCGATGAGCAGTTCTTC.

The J gene is TRBJ1-1, the V gene TRBV29-1; 7 nucleotides line up with TRBD1. The CDR3 loop spans 15 amino acids. V was clipped by 4 bases and J by 1 base; unmatched bases: 9. Germline loops: CDR1 SQVTM, CDR2 ANQGSEA. CDR3 in amino acids: CSVAGRQGWNTEAFF. CDR3 coding DNA: TGCAGCGTTGCCGGGAGACAGGGATGGAACACTGAAGCTTTCTTT.

The rearrangement links TRBV7-9 to TRBJ1-1, with 9 bases identical to TRBD1. Trimming cost V 5 bases and J 5 bases; bases outside gene matches: 21. Germline-derived CDR1 and CDR2 are SEHNR and FQNEAQ (reference sequence). This CDR3 region has 19 residues. The CDR3 DNA is TGTGCCAGCAGCACGACTGCCGATATTTACAGGGGGCGCGGGACTGAAGCTTTCTTT. Protein: CASSTTADIYRGRGTEAFF. Filled out from reference TRBV7-9 and TRBJ1-1, the complete variable domain reads DTGVSQNPRHKITKRGQNVTFRCDPISEHNRLYWYRQTLGQGPEFLTYFQNEAQLEKSRLLSDRFSAERPKGSFSTLEIQRTEQGDSAMYLCASSTTADIYRGRGTEAFFGQGTRLTVV.

This clone has only one observation. The chain combines TRBV10-3 with TRBJ2-1, with D perhaps matching TRBD1 or TRBD2 (5 bases each). The CDR3 extends over 16 amino acids. The V and J ends lost 2 bases and 3 bases respectively, with 14 bases between them. Germline V lookup: CDR1 ENHRY, CDR2 SYGVKD. The CDR3, as DNA: TGTGCCATCAGTGAGAGGGGACCCCGCGGCTACAATGAGCAGTTCTTC. Translating it yields CAISERGPRGYNEQFF.

This clone has only a few counts. This sequence joins TRBV4-1 and TRBJ2-2; no firm D call. Germline-derived CDR1 and CDR2 are MGHRA and YSYEKL. Deletions cut 0 bases from V and 6 bases from J, with 8 bases between. The CDR3 length is 14 residues. CDR3 sequence reads: CASSQDRGPGELFF. The CDR3, as DNA: TGCGCCAGCAGCCAAGATCGAGGCCCCGGGGAGCTGTTTTTT.

This chain connects TRBV6-1 to TRBJ2-7; possibly TRBD2 for D (6 bases). Looked up from germline, CDR1 is MNHNS and CDR2 is SASEGT. This CDR3 spans 15 amino acids. Between the trimmed V and J ends, which lost 8 bases and 0 bases, there was a span of 17 bases. The CDR3, as DNA: TGTGCCAGCCGCAGCCTAACTAGCTCCTCCTACGAGCAGTACTTC. This codes for CASRSLTSSSYEQYF.

The chain is built from TRBV7-2 and TRBJ2-7, with TRBD1 as a possible D gene (6 bases). The CDR3 consists of 17 residues. Between the trimmed V and J ends, which lost 3 bases and 4 bases, there was a span of 22 bases. CDR1 is SGHTA, CDR2 FQGNSA, per germline. The CDR3 sequence is CASSFKGRRGERYEQYF. CDR3 nucleotides: TGTGCCAGCAGCTTCAAGGGTCGCAGGGGCGAAAGGTACGAGCAGTACTTC. The full variable domain, in which reference TRBV7-2 and TRBJ2-7 provide the parts outside the CDR3, is GAGVSQSPSNKVTEKGKDVELRCDPISGHTALYWYRQSLGQGLEFLIYFQGNSAPDKSGLPSDRFSAERTGGSVSTLTIQRTQQEDSAVYLCASSFKGRRGERYEQYFGPGTRLTVT.

This chain links TRBV4-2 with TRBJ2-3, with TRBD2 as a possible D gene (6 bases). This CDR3 spans 14 amino acids. Germline V gives CDR1 LGHNA, CDR2 YNFKEQ. V was trimmed by 3 bases and J by 5 bases, leaving 12 bases between them. The CDR3: CASSQRGGQDTQYF. The CDR3 DNA reads TGTGCCAGCAGCCAGCGGGGTGGCCAAGATACGCAGTATTTT.

The rearrangement joins TRBV15 to TRBJ2-1, with a weak D call TRBD2 (6 bases). The CDR3 is made up of 16 amino acids. Germline CDR1 LNHNV, CDR2 YYDKDF (reference sequence). With 5 bases removed from V and 5 bases from J, the gap between germline ends came to 19 bases. The CDR3 bases are TGTGCCACCAGCTCCGACGGGCGGGGTTGGAACAATGAGCAGTTCTTC. Translating it yields CATSSDGRGWNNEQFF.

The chain carries TRBV9 and TRBJ2-7; 10 bases line up with TRBD1. V lost 0 bases and J lost 6; bases outside the gene matches: 9. The V gene's germline CDR1 is SGDLS and CDR2 YYNGEE. The CDR3 runs to 16 residues. Here the CDR3 DNA reads TGTGCCAGCAGCGTAGTCGCCGGGACAGGGGTAAGCGAGCAGTACTTC. Translation gives CASSVVAGTGVSEQYF.

The chain has TRBV19 and TRBJ1-3, with D unclear. Deletions cut 1 base from V and 4 bases from J, with 11 bases between. This CDR3 spans 15 amino acids. Germline V gene lookup returns CDR1 LNHDA and CDR2 SQIVND (reference sequence). The CDR3 spells CASSIGTLKGNTIYF. The CDR3 DNA reads TGTGCCAGTAGTATAGGTACACTCAAAGGAAACACCATATATTTT. The whole variable domain, filled in from reference TRBV19 and TRBJ1-3, reads DGGITQSPKYLFRKEGQNVTLSCEQNLNHDAMYWYRQDPGQGLRLIYYSQIVNDFQKGDIAEGYSVSREKKESFPLTVTSAQKNPTAFYLCASSIGTLKGNTIYFGEGSWLTVV.

The chain combines TRBV7-2 with TRBJ2-2; 13 nucleotides align to TRBD2. The CDR3 sequence is 18 residues long. Germline CDR1 SGHTA, CDR2 FQGNSA. V was clipped by 5 bases and J by 1 base; unmatched bases: 7. The chain's CDR3 is CASSQGTSGNWNTGELFF. In DNA, the CDR3 is TGTGCCAGCAGCCAAGGGACTAGCGGGAACTGGAACACCGGGGAGCTGTTTTTT.

This clone was picked up one time. The chain carries TRBV7-9 and TRBJ2-7, with 9 bases aligning to TRBD2. J was trimmed by 1 base and V by 2 bases; bases with no gene match: 9. This CDR3 has 17 residues. Germline CDR1 is SEHNR and CDR2 is FQNEAQ (reference sequence). As DNA, the CDR3 is TGTGCCAGCAGCTTATCTTCCAGACTAGCGGATTCCTACGAGCAGTACTTC. This sequence encodes CASSLSSRLADSYEQYF. The variable domain in full, completed from reference TRBV7-9 and TRBJ2-7, reads DTGVSQNPRHKITKRGQNVTFRCDPISEHNRLYWYRQTLGQGPEFLTYFQNEAQLEKSRLLSDRFSAERPKGSFSTLEIQRTEQGDSAMYLCASSLSSRLADSYEQYFGPGTRLTVT.

This chain connects TRBV29-1 to TRBJ2-7; D might be TRBD1 (6 bases). V shed 7 bases and J shed 2 bases, with 12 bases lying between them. There are 12 residues in the CDR3. Germline loops: CDR1 SQVTM, CDR2 ANQGSEA. The CDR3, as DNA: TGCAGCGCCCTCGGACAGACCTACGAGCAGTACTTC. Its translation is CSALGQTYEQYF.

The V and J genes are TRBV9 and TRBJ2-7; 7 bases are a match to TRBD2. J lost 2 bases, V lost 5 bases, and 7 bases had no gene match. The CDR3 has 14 amino acids. Germline-derived CDR1 and CDR2 are SGDLS and YYNGEE. The CDR3 region has the DNA TGTGCCAGCAGTCGGACTAGTAGTGCCTACGAGCAGTACTTC. It codes for CASSRTSSAYEQYF. Drawing the rest from reference TRBV9 and TRBJ2-7, the complete variable domain is DSGVTQTPKHLITATGQRVTLRCSPRSGDLSVYWYQQSLDQGLQFLIQYYNGEERAKGNILERFSAQQFPDLHSELNLSSLELGDSALYFCASSRTSSAYEQYFGPGTRLTVT.

This clone was seen just once. At one of its ends the junction is not consistent with the germline gene, which may arise from a read error. V gene TRBV2 combines with J gene TRBJ2-5; D is possibly TRBD2 (7 bases). The CDR3 loop spans 13 amino acids. Germline V lookup: CDR1 SNHLY, CDR2 FYNNEI. CDR3 residues: CASKGGEGRNRYF. Written as DNA, the CDR3 is TGTGCAAGCAAGGGGGGGGAAGGACGTAATAGGTACTTC.

The chain is built from TRBV18 and TRBJ1-4; no clear D. This CDR3 spans 13 amino acids. In germline, CDR1 is KGHSH, CDR2 LQKENI. Trimming shortened V by 3 bases and J by 7 bases, and 9 bases separated the two germline ends. CDR3 coding DNA: TGTGCCAGCTCACCGATCGAAAGTGAAAAACTGTTTTTT. Residues: CASSPIESEKLFF.

DNA of the CDR3: TGTGCCATCAGTGAGCGGCGGGGCCGGGAGACAGCACTAAACAATGAGCAGTTCTTC. Translation: CAISERRGRETALNNEQFF. This sequence joins TRBV10-3 and TRBJ2-1, with D possibly matching TRBD2 (6 bases). The CDR3 has 19 residues. V was shortened by 2 bases and J by 5 bases, with 25 bases between the two germline ends. From germline, CDR1 is ENHRY and CDR2 SYGVKD.

The chain employs TRBV28 and TRBJ2-1, with 7 nucleotides matching TRBD1. The CDR3 is made up of 15 amino acids. V shed 5 bases, J shed 2 bases, and the junction held 6 bases outside the gene matches. Germline CDR1 reads MDHEN; CDR2 reads SYDVKM. The CDR3: CASSTGTATYNEQFF. The CDR3 nucleotides read TGTGCCAGCAGTACCGGGACAGCCACCTACAATGAGCAGTTCTTC.

This rearrangement joins TRBV4-1 to TRBJ2-7; 11 bases align to TRBD2. The CDR3 is 15 residues long. Germline CDR1 is MGHRA and CDR2 is YSYEKL. Trimming took 6 bases from V and 3 from J; bases not matched to a gene: 7. CDR3 amino acids: CASRDITSGSYEQYF. The DNA of the CDR3 is TGCGCCAGCAGGGACATTACTAGCGGGAGCTACGAGCAGTACTTC.

V is TRBV27 and J is TRBJ2-2; D is undetermined. The CDR3 loop spans 14 amino acids. Trimming removed 2 bases from V and 1 base from J, with 5 bases in between. Germline lookup yields CDR1 MNHEY and CDR2 SMNVEV (reference sequence). CDR3 DNA sequence: TGTGCCAGCAGTTTACTAGTGAACACCGGGGAGCTGTTTTTT. Its translation: CASSLLVNTGELFF.

The chain is built from TRBV27 and TRBJ2-3; 8 bases line up with TRBD2. V was pared by 0 bases and J by 6 bases, with 11 bases of the junction left unmatched. Germline CDR1 is MNHEY and CDR2 is SMNVEV (reference sequence). This CDR3 contains 17 residues. The CDR3 protein is CASSLSAPGLGPDTQYF. In DNA, the CDR3 is TGTGCCAGCAGTTTATCGGCCCCGGGACTAGGGCCTGATACGCAGTATTTT.

This sequence joins TRBV5-1 and TRBJ2-4; possibly TRBD1 for D (5 bases). CDR3 length: 14 residues. Germline-derived CDR1 and CDR2 are SGHRS and YFSETQ. The V end lost 0 bases, the J end lost 8 bases, and 12 bases lay between the germline ends. The CDR3 region is CASSLEPGRHIQYF. The DNA for the CDR3 is TGCGCCAGCAGCTTGGAGCCAGGGCGGCACATTCAGTACTTC.

The V gene is TRBV5-6, the J gene TRBJ2-1, with D hard to call. The CDR3 has 12 residues. Germline CDR1 and CDR2: SGHDT and YYEEEE. Between the trimmed V and J ends, which lost 0 bases and 4 bases, there was a span of 2 bases. In DNA form, the CDR3 reads TGTGCCAGCAGCTTGGTTTACAATGAGCAGTTCTTC. The encoded protein is CASSLVYNEQFF.

This chain connects TRBV2 to TRBJ2-1, with 11 bases aligning to TRBD1. The CDR3 has 13 amino acids. Germline-derived CDR1 and CDR2 are SNHLY and FYNNEI. V dropped 5 bases and J dropped 9; count of bases not matched to a gene: 3. The chain's CDR3 is CASSRDRGGEQFF. The CDR3 region has the DNA TGTGCCAGCAGTAGGGACAGGGGGGGTGAGCAGTTCTTC.

The chain recombines TRBV11-2 with TRBJ2-1; D remains ambiguous. V shed 8 bases and J shed 7 bases, with 12 bases lying between them. This CDR3 region has 12 residues. Germline CDR1 reads SGHAT; CDR2 reads FQNNGV. This chain's CDR3 is CASLGYGNEQFF. The CDR3, as DNA: TGTGCCAGCCTGGGCTACGGTAATGAGCAGTTCTTC.

The rearrangement links TRBV15 to TRBJ2-6; perhaps TRBD2 as D (5 bases). V lost 2 bases and J 4 bases, leaving 12 bases between the germline ends. Germline lookup yields CDR1 LNHNV and CDR2 YYDKDF (reference sequence). The CDR3 loop spans 16 amino acids. This CDR3 is CATSRTRAAGANVLTF. CDR3 sequence (DNA): TGTGCCACCAGCAGAACGAGGGCGGCCGGGGCCAACGTCCTGACTTTC.

This chain uses TRBV11-2 with TRBJ2-7; no clear D. The V gene lost 2 bases and the J gene lost 6 bases, with 14 bases spanning the gap. This CDR3 is 14 amino acids long. CDR1 SGHAT and CDR2 FQNNGV come from the germline V gene. DNA for the CDR3: TGTGCCAGCAGCTTAAATTTTCCCAGCCGCGAGCAGTACTTC. This codes for CASSLNFPSREQYF.